Below are 9 T cell receptor beta chains sequenced from a single sample in a study of T-cell reconstitution after alpha-beta-depleted transplantation in children. For TCRbeta, the library was prepared with unique molecular identifiers. TCRdb reprocessed the PCR reads with MiXCR, giving one entry per CDR3 protein. This sample has about 400,000 distinct CDR3 sequences, with 15% to 20% found just once. Specimen: PBMCs, mostly from graft donor cells, collected 360 days after TCRalphabeta/CD19-depleted stem cell transplant. These receptors all stem from a boy under two years old who had a stem cell transplant for Wiskott-Aldrich syndrome, so the T cells may come from the graft donor.

This clonotype was detected only a few times. The gene calls are TRBV6-2 or TRBV6-3 and TRBJ2-3; D not certain. Trimming shortened V by 2 bases and J by 1 base, and 7 bases separated the two germline ends. Germline values: CDR1 MNHEY, CDR2 SVGEGT. The CDR3 contains 14 residues. Here the CDR3 DNA reads TGTGCCAGCAGTTACGTTACAGGCACAGATACGCAGTATTTT. Encoded protein: CASSYVTGTDTQYF.

This chain joins TRBV15 and TRBJ2-5, with D perhaps matching TRBD2 (5 bases). Trimming removed 4 bases at V and 9 bases at J, with 15 bases between. The CDR3 extends over 13 amino acids. Germline V CDR1 and CDR2: LNHNV, YYDKDF (reference sequence). DNA for the CDR3: TGTGCCACCAGCATGCGGATCAACGGGGCCCAGTACTTC. Translating gives CATSMRINGAQYF.

This clonotype occurred a few times. The chain joins TRBV29-1 to TRBJ2-1, with D perhaps TRBD1 or TRBD2 (5 bases each). CDR3 length: 15 amino acids. V lost 5 bases and J lost 2, with 16 bases in between. Germline V lookup: CDR1 SQVTM, CDR2 ANQGSEA. CDR3: CSVLGDPRAYNEQFF. Written as DNA, the CDR3 is TGCAGCGTTTTGGGGGACCCGAGGGCCTACAATGAGCAGTTCTTC.

The J gene is TRBJ1-5, the V gene TRBV3-1, with 7 bases that match TRBD1. The V gene's germline CDR1 is LGHDT and CDR2 YNNKEL (reference sequence). V was clipped by 8 bases and J by 0 bases; unmatched bases: 7. The CDR3 sequence is 15 residues long. This CDR3 is CASARGGNSNQPQHF. CDR3 nucleotide sequence: TGTGCCAGCGCCAGGGGGGGGAATAGCAATCAGCCCCAGCATTTT.

The V gene is TRBV6-2 or TRBV6-3, the J gene TRBJ2-7; 13 nucleotides agree with TRBD2. The V gene's germline CDR1 is MNHEY and CDR2 SVGEGT. Losses at the gene ends were 4 bases for V and 0 bases for J; bases not matched to a gene: 9. The CDR3 has 18 residues. Written as DNA, the CDR3 is TGTGCCAGCAGTTCACCGACTAGCGGGAGGAAGGGCTCCTACGAGCAGTACTTC. Its translation: CASSSPTSGRKGSYEQYF.

The chain carries TRBV5-1 and TRBJ2-2; D remains ambiguous. Germline lookup yields CDR1 SGHRS and CDR2 YFSETQ. Trimming took off 0 bases at V and 2 bases at J, with 17 bases between the two ends. The CDR3 sequence is 18 residues long. CDR3: CASSLVLSRHVNTGELFF. In DNA form, the CDR3 reads TGCGCCAGCAGCTTGGTTTTGTCGAGACATGTAAACACCGGGGAGCTGTTTTTT. Combining the CDR3 with reference TRBV5-1 and TRBJ2-2 gives the whole variable domain KAGVTQTPRYLIKTRGQQVTLSCSPISGHRSVSWYQQTPGQGLQFLFEYFSETQRNKGNFPGRFSGRQFSNSRSEMNVSTLELGDSALYLCASSLVLSRHVNTGELFFGEGSRLTVL.

This clonotype has more than one count but fewer than ten. The J gene is TRBJ2-1, the V gene TRBV7-2; 9 positions match TRBD2. Germline V gene lookup returns CDR1 SGHTA and CDR2 FQGNSA. CDR3 length: 15 residues. V was pared by 5 bases and J by 8 bases, with 10 bases of the junction left unmatched. CDR3 DNA sequence: TGTGCCAGCAGCCTACTAGCGGGTCTTGGTTATGAGCAGTTCTTC. Protein sequence: CASSLLAGLGYEQFF.

The CDR3 sequence: CASSSGLRYEQYF. The CDR3 nucleotides are TGTGCCAGCAGTTCGGGACTGCGTTACGAGCAGTACTTC. V and J are TRBV12-3 or TRBV12-4 and TRBJ2-7, with D possibly being TRBD2 (6 bases). Trimming stripped 4 bases from V and 4 bases from J, with 11 bases between. The CDR3 totals 13 residues.

This clonotype has just a few counts. The rearrangement uses TRBV21-1 and TRBJ2-1; no DNA check was done on the table's D call, TRBD2. TRBV21-1 is a pseudogene segment. This CDR3 is built from 16 residues. The CDR3 reads CASSSRLAECHNEQFF. The CDR3 bases are TGTGCCAGCAGCAGTCGACTAGCCGAATGCCACAATGAGCAGTTCTTC.